This T cell receptor beta chain came from a study of T cell repertoires in cytomegalovirus infection. Study findings and constraints: Ex vivo, HLA-C-restricted CMV-specific TCR beta clonotypes prevailed over the rest of the response.

This CDR3 has 13 amino acids. CDR1 is SGHAT and CDR2 is FQDESV in the germline V gene (reference sequence). V lost 7 bases to trimming and J lost 9 bases, with 16 bases between them. On this clonotype itself: Its target is not known.

TCRdb independently ran MiXCR on the reads; one entry per CDR3 protein. This table has roughly 340,000 distinct CDR3 sequences, 25% to 30% appearing once. The specimen comprised cultured PBMCs, sampled from culture after CMV antigen stimulation. The receptor was derived from a human donor in good health (CMV status not recorded). Some clones in this sample may be carry-over from other donors' samples. The chain couples TRBV11-1 to TRBJ2-1; D is perhaps TRBD1 or TRBD2 (6 bases each). The CDR3 DNA reads as TGTGCCAGCACCACAGGGACTCCGGGTGAGCAGTTCTTC. It is translated as CASTTGTPGEQFF.